The source of this T cell receptor beta chain is a study of blood T cell repertoires in COVID-19 (dated by TCRdb to between 2020 and 2021). Study-wide context: Samples covering the acute and convalescent phases of COVID-19 were provided by collaborators in the United States, Italy and Spain. The material from the prospective study consisted of cDNA or gDNA derived from T cells, B-cell-depleted T cells, or PBMCs. Deeply sampled blood TCRbeta repertoires from subjects exposed to, actively infected with, or recovered from COVID-19 were included in the dataset. The repertoires were made available in a free public database intended to serve as a resource for research on the immune response to SARS-CoV-2. The samples were drawn from two sources: the first 160 participants of the ongoing ImmuneRACE study, and 950 to 1,500 subjects contributed by 6 global collaborators. Nearly every sample came with metadata listing a de-identified subject ID, COVID-19 status, age in years and sex. Where available, HLA class I and class II types were taken from metadata supplied by the sample provider and were not determined by assay-based typing.

Worth noting for this clone: Its antigen remains undetermined. Per-base qualities were not stored, and no clone one base away is much larger.

TCRbeta CDR3 regions were amplified from genomic DNA by means of the immunoSEQ Assay, a bias-controlled multiplex PCR. In the source study's methods: The number of nucleated cells in each sample was estimated by amplification of reference gene primers within the assay. To quantify the absolute abundance of each unique TCRbeta CDR3 rearrangement, sequence reads were collapsed and filtered. Productive Simpson clonality was computed per sample as the square root of Simpson's diversity index over productive rearrangements. TCRdb obtained this table from immuneACCESS and retained in-frame rearrangements with V and J assigned. These tables miss some clones; where compared with another copy, unresolved V genes account for less than half of the shortfall, and the remainder is unexplained. The D gene and trimming were derived from the DNA, and the V and J assignments and clone size from that table. This sample comprises hundreds of thousands of clones, 65% to 85% of them detected only once. The ten largest clones take up over 0.95% of the sample.

Overall results and qualifications from the work: How much clinical and demographic metadata was included differed by source and by participant, and the metadata was provided uncurated.

In Seattle, one collaborating source enrolled patients while the infection was active and tracked those patients longitudinally over the course of disease. Whole blood was collected in K2EDTA tubes by collaborating institutions according to the institutions' own protocols. For TCRbeta analysis, collaborators shipped samples in one of three forms: frozen whole blood, isolated PBMCs, or DNA extracted from either of those sample types. The germline V gene (reference sequence) supplies CDR1 SEHNR and CDR2 FQNEAQ. Spanning cysteine to phenylalanine, the CDR3 consists of 12 amino acids. The only DNA kept is the CDR3, 36 bases in frame from the first base. From V the trimming removes 5 bases and from J it removes 7 bases, while the gene matches leave 4 bases of the junction unaccounted for.

This receptor was identified in a woman aged 30 to 39 with COVID-19, enrolled during active disease. The sample consisted of peripheral blood. The chain is made from TRBV7-9 and TRBJ1-2; 7 bases in the junction line up with TRBD1. The DNA reads TGTGCCAGCAGCGTAGACAGGGTTGGCTACACCTTC. Its translation is CASSVDRVGYTF.